This TCR beta chain was identified in a study of T cell responses to AZD1222 COVID-19 vaccine. Study results and limitations: Unmutated variant regions are reportedly the target of nearly half of TCRs that are spike-specific. Rises in breadth and depth of Spike-specific TCRs came after two AZD1222 doses. The CD4 TCRs associated with vaccination extended across spike and predominated at 160-218 and 743-854. Females outnumbered males among donors, who were mostly white British; clonal diversity was possibly underestimated.

As regards this clone: No antigen is known for it.

Germline assignment: CDR1 WNHNN and CDR2 SYGVQD (reference sequence). This CDR3 is 18 amino acids long. V lost 3 bases, J lost 2 bases, and 23 bases lay in between. Using immunoSEQ multiplex PCR, the repertoire was profiled, and TCRdb retains in-frame clones only, with some absent. Of tens of thousands of clones listed, over 75% are singletons. The TCR originated in an adult in good health. V and J are TRBV10-1 and TRBJ2-7; the D gene is possibly TRBD1 (7 bases). The source was peripheral blood, collected on day 0 of MenACWY control vaccination. For the CDR3, the DNA is TGCGCCAGCAGTGATGGAGGGGGCACCCCCCCGTTACCCTACGAGCAGTACTTC. This translates into CASSDGGGTPPLPYEQYF.